The T cell receptor (beta chain) described here comes from a study of blood T cells in healthy people across ages. Alongside a J-beta primer mix, a sample-barcoded 5' primer served in a second PCR lasting about 7 to 11 cycles. One entry per CDR3 protein results from TCRdb running MiXCR on the 5' RACE reads. Of around 800,000 distinct CDR3 sequences detected, about 53% appear once; the ten largest clones hold 40% to 50%. This clonotype was seen a handful of times. Germline V gives CDR1 SNHLY, CDR2 FYNNEI. Trimming removed 7 bases at V and 5 bases at J, with 5 bases between. The CDR3 loop spans 10 amino acids.

V is TRBV2 and J is TRBJ2-5; D remains unclear. The sample comprised blood. The sequence came from a man of 80 years or more in good health. The CDR3 spells CASKFETQYF. The CDR3 DNA sequence: TGTGCCAGCAAATTTGAGACCCAGTACTTC.